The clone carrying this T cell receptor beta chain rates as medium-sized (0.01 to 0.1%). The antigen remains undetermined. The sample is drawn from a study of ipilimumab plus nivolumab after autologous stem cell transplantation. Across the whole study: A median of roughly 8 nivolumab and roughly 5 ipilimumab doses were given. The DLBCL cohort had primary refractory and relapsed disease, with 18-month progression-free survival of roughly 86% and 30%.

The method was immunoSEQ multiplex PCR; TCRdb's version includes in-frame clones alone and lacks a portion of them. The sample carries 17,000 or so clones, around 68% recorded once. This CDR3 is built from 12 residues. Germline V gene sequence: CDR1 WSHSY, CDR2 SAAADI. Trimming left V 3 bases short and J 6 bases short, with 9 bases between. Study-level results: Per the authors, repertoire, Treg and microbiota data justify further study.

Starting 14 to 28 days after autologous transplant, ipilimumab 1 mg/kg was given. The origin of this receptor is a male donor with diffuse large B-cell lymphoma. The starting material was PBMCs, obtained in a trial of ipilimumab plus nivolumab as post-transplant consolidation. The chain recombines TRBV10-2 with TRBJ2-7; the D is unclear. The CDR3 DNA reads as TGCGCCAGCAGTGAATCGGCCTCCGAGCAGTACTTC. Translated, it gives CASSESASEQYF.